This TCR beta chain emerged from a study of T cells expressing NK-cell markers. TCRdb reprocessed the 5' RACE reads, with one entry per CDR3 protein and no DNA. The sample has about 460,000 distinct CDR3 sequences. The receptor's source is a woman aged 50 to 60 in good health. The sample comprised blood T cells: a sorted CD56 or NKG2C T cell subset, CD4+ or CD8+ T cells, or bulk PBMC T cells (not recorded which).

The CDR3 reads CASSGRRRENNEQFF. This chain joins TRBV11-1 and TRBJ2-1; absent DNA, TCRdb's TRBD2 call cannot be checked. The CDR3 contains 15 residues. Germline V CDR1 and CDR2: SGHAT, FQDESV (reference sequence). The full variable domain, with the rest looked up from reference TRBV11-1 and TRBJ2-1, is EAEVAQSPRYKITEKSQAVAFWCDPISGHATLYWYRQILGQGPELLVQFQDESVVDDSQLPKDRFSAERLKGVDSTLKIQPAELGDSAMYLCASSGRRRENNEQFFGPGTRLTVL.